What follows describes a single T cell receptor (beta chain). Its antigen remains unidentified. One junction end disagrees with the germline gene, perhaps due to a read error. The table came from immunoSEQ multiplex PCR; TCRdb's copy has only in-frame clones and leaves some out. The sample lists 25,000 to 30,000 clones; more than 70% were seen once. Germline CDR1 SGHTA, CDR2 FQGNSA. This CDR3 has 15 amino acids. The sort gate was single viable CD3+CD4+CD8-CD45RO+ cells for memory CD4+ T cells. CMV serostatus came from serum IgG against pp150, pp28, p38, p52. Positive selection with CD4 microbeads enriched total CD4+ T cells. This sample stems from a study of memory CD4+ T cells and cytomegalovirus serostatus. The study's findings and limits: Suggested: most of the CMV-linked TCR signature lies in CD4+ memory cells. Each of approximately 73 CMV-associated TCRbeta sequences occurred in one to five individuals.

This TCR derives from an adult in good health and CMV-seronegative. The sample comprised memory CD4+ T cells from blood. The chain joins TRBV7-2 to TRBJ2-5; 12 bases are a match to TRBD2. The CDR3 DNA reads TGTGCCAGCAGCCTAGCTAGCGGGGGGGCTTTTCCCCAGTACTTC. Amino acids: CASSLASGGAFPQYF.